Below, 24 T cell receptor beta chains from the same sample are listed, as sequenced in a study of beta chain features in type 1 diabetes. The whole isolated RNA underwent reverse transcription, so sequencing captured expressed TCRB transcripts. Sequencing was performed with immunoSEQ multiplex PCR; in TCRdb, only in-frame clones are kept and a portion is missing. This repertoire shows 450,000 to 600,000 clones, about 29% found once; its top ten account for about 0.065%. The sequencing input was naive CD4+ T cells from blood. These receptors all stem from a young man in good health.

This clone was counted only a few times. The J gene is TRBJ2-2, the V gene TRBV7-9; TRBD1 matches at 7 bases. With V trimmed by 5 bases and J by 2 bases, 8 bases remained unmatched. CDR3 size: 16 residues. Germline CDR1 is SEHNR and CDR2 is FQNEAQ (reference sequence). The CDR3 sequence: CASSATGNANTGELFF. The CDR3 nucleotides read TGTGCCAGCAGCGCGACAGGGAATGCTAACACCGGGGAGCTGTTTTTT.

This chain uses TRBV9 with TRBJ2-5; D remains ambiguous. In germline, CDR1 is SGDLS, CDR2 YYNGEE. The CDR3 consists of 13 residues. With 0 bases removed from V and 5 bases from J, the gap between germline ends came to 8 bases. The chain's CDR3 is CASSVGGYETQYF. In nucleotides, the CDR3 is TGTGCCAGCAGCGTAGGGGGATACGAGACCCAGTACTTC.

This clone occurred a few times. The genes are TRBV4-3 and TRBJ2-7; the match to TRBD1 covers 11 bases. Germline V gene data show CDR1 as LGHNA and CDR2 as YSLEER. The CDR3 spans 16 residues. V lost 0 bases and J lost 4; bases outside the gene matches: 5. CDR3 nucleotides: TGCGCCAGCAGCCAAGATTTCGGGACAGGGGGATACGAGCAGTACTTC. This codes for CASSQDFGTGGYEQYF.

This clone appeared a few times. The V and J genes are TRBV19 and TRBJ2-1; no firm D call. Germline lookup yields CDR1 LNHDA and CDR2 SQIVND (reference sequence). The CDR3 is made up of 9 amino acids. Trimming took off 10 bases at V and 7 bases at J, with 5 bases between the two ends. The CDR3 loop is CAIQNEQFF. The CDR3 DNA follows: TGTGCCATTCAAAATGAGCAGTTCTTC. The whole variable domain, remainder taken from reference TRBV19 and TRBJ2-1, is DGGITQSPKYLFRKEGQNVTLSCEQNLNHDAMYWYRQDPGQGLRLIYYSQIVNDFQKGDIAEGYSVSREKKESFPLTVTSAQKNPTAFYLCAIQNEQFFGPGTRLTVL.

The chain uses TRBV30 and TRBJ2-7; D possibly corresponds to TRBD1 (6 bases). The germline V and J ends were trimmed by 4 bases and 2 bases, with 15 bases remaining between them. The CDR3 consists of 14 residues. Germline CDR1 and CDR2: GTSNPN and SVGIG (reference sequence). CDR3 sequence: CAWNEFRGAYEQYF. The CDR3, as DNA: TGTGCCTGGAATGAATTCAGGGGCGCCTACGAGCAGTACTTC.

The chain joins TRBV5-6 to TRBJ2-1; 7 positions match TRBD2. CDR1 SGHDT and CDR2 YYEEEE come from the germline V gene. The CDR3 runs 14 residues. Trimming removed 6 bases from V and 2 bases from J; junction bases left unmatched: 5. This CDR3 is CASKGGLAYNEQFF. The CDR3 nucleotides read TGTGCCAGCAAGGGAGGACTAGCCTACAATGAGCAGTTCTTC.

The chain has TRBV7-9 and TRBJ2-5; D tentatively reads TRBD1 or TRBD2 (6 bases each). Looked up from germline, CDR1 is SEHNR and CDR2 is FQNEAQ (reference sequence). The V and J ends lost 4 bases and 7 bases respectively, with 19 bases between them. This CDR3 spans 15 amino acids. CDR3 bases: TGTGCCAGCAGCTACAACCCCCCGGGGGCGGTGACCCAGTACTTC. Protein product: CASSYNPPGAVTQYF.

DNA of the CDR3: TGTGCCAGCAGGGAGGGACAGGAAATCGGGGAGCTGTTTTTT. It specifies CASREGQEIGELFF. The rearrangement links TRBV11-1 to TRBJ2-2; TRBD1 aligns across 8 bases. Germline-derived CDR1 and CDR2 are SGHAT and FQDESV (reference sequence). The junction had 7 bases not matched to a gene; V was cut back by 6 bases and J by 7 bases. This CDR3 region has 14 residues.

This clone has only a few counts. The chain uses TRBV11-3 and TRBJ1-1; D is unresolved. The V end was cut by 5 bases, the J end by 6 bases, with 13 bases between. The germline V gene encodes CDR1 SGHNT and CDR2 YENEEA. CDR3 length equals 13 residues. The DNA of the CDR3 is TGTGCCAGCAGCAAGAGGTCAGACGCTGAAGCTTTCTTT. This translates into CASSKRSDAEAFF.

This clone was found a few times. The chain carries TRBV18 and TRBJ2-3; D may be TRBD1 (6 bases). Germline loops: CDR1 KGHSH, CDR2 LQKENI. Trimming removed 6 bases from V and 1 base from J, with 11 bases in between. The CDR3 loop spans 14 amino acids. The CDR3 sequence: CASSRGHGTDTQYF. DNA for the CDR3: TGTGCCAGCTCCCGGGGACACGGCACAGATACGCAGTATTTT. Based on the CDR3 plus reference TRBV18 and TRBJ2-3, the full variable domain is NAGVMQNPRHLVRRRGQEARLRCSPMKGHSHVYWYRQLPEEGLKFMVYLQKENIIDESGMPKERFSAEFPKEGPSILRIQQVVRGDSAAYFCASSRGHGTDTQYFGPGTRLTVL.

The gene calls are TRBV4-3 and TRBJ2-3; D is possibly TRBD2 (6 bases). The CDR3 extends over 15 amino acids. With 0 bases removed from V and 6 bases from J, the gap between germline ends came to 13 bases. Germline loops: CDR1 LGHNA, CDR2 YSLEER. CDR3 DNA: TGCGCCAGCAGCCAAGACAAGACGGGAGAGGATACGCAGTATTTT. Translation: CASSQDKTGEDTQYF.

The rearrangement links TRBV5-4 to TRBJ2-4; 7 nucleotides agree with TRBD2. The V segment lost 4 bases and the J segment 10 bases; nucleotides outside the gene matches: 11. This CDR3 is 14 amino acids long. Germline V gives CDR1 SGHNT, CDR2 YYREEE (reference sequence). The CDR3: CASSPHTMGGIQYF. The CDR3 region has the DNA TGTGCCAGCAGCCCTCACACGATGGGAGGGATTCAGTACTTC.

The V and J genes are TRBV7-6 and TRBJ1-2; the match to TRBD1 covers 8 bases. V was clipped by 5 bases and J by 8 bases; unmatched bases: 4. Germline CDR1 SGHVS, CDR2 FNYEAQ. The CDR3 has 12 residues. CDR3 sequence reads: CASSPDRAGYTF. The CDR3 nucleotides read TGTGCCAGCAGCCCGGACAGGGCCGGCTACACCTTC.

This chain joins TRBV4-1 and TRBJ2-5, with D maybe TRBD2 (5 bases). V was clipped by 0 bases and J by 1 base, with 9 bases between them. Germline assignment: CDR1 MGHRA and CDR2 YSYEKL. The CDR3 covers 15 residues. CDR3 in amino acids: CASSQDSGSQETQYF. The CDR3 region has the DNA TGCGCCAGCAGCCAAGATTCGGGGTCCCAAGAGACCCAGTACTTC.

V and J are TRBV7-3 and TRBJ2-3; D perhaps matches TRBD2 (5 bases). V dropped 1 base and J dropped 0 bases, with 8 bases sitting between them. Germline V gene lookup returns CDR1 SGHTA and CDR2 FQGTGA. This CDR3 region has 15 residues. CDR3 protein: CASSLRAASTDTQYF. As DNA, the CDR3 is TGTGCCAGCAGCTTAAGAGCGGCTAGCACAGATACGCAGTATTTT.

This clone has just a few counts. This chain connects TRBV30 to TRBJ2-5; D possibly corresponds to TRBD2 (6 bases). V dropped 5 bases and J dropped 11 bases, with 15 bases sitting between them. CDR1 GTSNPN and CDR2 SVGIG come from the germline V gene (reference sequence). This CDR3 has 11 residues. This CDR3 is CAWGRTGWQYF. The CDR3 DNA is TGTGCCTGGGGGAGGACTGGATGGCAGTACTTC.

The chain carries TRBV19 and TRBJ1-5; the match to TRBD1 covers 8 bases. The V and J ends lost 7 bases and 7 bases, in that order; junction bases with no gene match: 15. The germline V gene has CDR1 LNHDA and CDR2 SQIVND (reference sequence). CDR3 length equals 16 residues. The CDR3 reads CASTLRGQGAEQPQHF. The DNA for the CDR3 is TGTGCCAGTACCCTCCGGGGGCAGGGGGCTGAACAGCCCCAGCATTTT.

A few counts support this clone. One junction end disagrees with the germline gene, perhaps due to a read error. The chain has TRBV2 and TRBJ1-1; D is perhaps TRBD1 (6 bases). The germline CDR1 and CDR2 sequences are SNHLY and FYNNEI. The CDR3 loop spans 11 amino acids. CDR3 DNA sequence: TGTGCCAGCAGTGATGATCGGGGGCCCGTCTTT. It translates to CASSDDRGPVF. Based on the CDR3 plus reference TRBV2 and TRBJ1-1, the full variable domain is EPEVTQTPSHQVTQMGQEVILRCVPISNHLYFYWYRQILGQKVEFLVSFYNNEISEKSEIFDDQFSVERPDGSNFTLKIRSTKLEDSAMYFCASSDDRGPVFGQGTRLTVV.

This chain joins TRBV29-1 and TRBJ2-7; D uncertain. V dropped 2 bases and J dropped 6 bases, with 20 bases sitting between them. Germline CDR1 and CDR2: SQVTM and ANQGSEA. CDR3 length: 15 amino acids. Here the CDR3 DNA reads TGCAGCGTTGAAATCGTCGACTCACCTGGCGGCGAGCAGTACTTC. Translating gives CSVEIVDSPGGEQYF.

V gene TRBV9 combines with J gene TRBJ2-1; D is unclear. The CDR3 spans 16 residues. V was clipped by 2 bases and J by 4 bases, with 16 bases between them. Germline V CDR1 and CDR2: SGDLS, YYNGEE. The CDR3 loop is CASSVTAGTLYNEQFF. The CDR3 nucleotides are TGTGCCAGCAGCGTTACGGCAGGCACCTTATACAATGAGCAGTTCTTC.

This clone was observed a few times. CDR3 nucleotides: TGCAGCGTAATGCAGGGCGCAGATACGCAGTATTTT. Protein: CSVMQGADTQYF. The chain recombines TRBV29-1 with TRBJ2-3; tentative D call: TRBD1 (5 bases). The CDR3 is made up of 12 amino acids. Trimming cost V 6 bases and J 4 bases, with 11 bases left between them. Germline CDR1 SQVTM, CDR2 ANQGSEA.

This chain joins TRBV30 and TRBJ2-2; D remains ambiguous. This CDR3 is 12 amino acids long. Germline-derived CDR1 and CDR2 are GTSNPN and SVGIG (reference sequence). V dropped 5 bases and J dropped 8 bases, with 12 bases sitting between them. The CDR3 loop is CAWASFTGELFF. The CDR3 coding sequence is TGTGCCTGGGCCAGTTTCACAGGGGAGCTGTTTTTT.

The chain has TRBV30 and TRBJ1-5; 8 nucleotides align to TRBD1. CDR3 length: 13 residues. V lost 6 bases and J lost 5; bases outside the gene matches: 6. Looked up from germline, CDR1 is GTSNPN and CDR2 is SVGIG (reference sequence). The CDR3 is CACSPGGDQPQHF. CDR3 in DNA: TGTGCCTGTTCTCCAGGGGGCGATCAGCCCCAGCATTTT.

The V and J genes are TRBV30 and TRBJ2-1; 7 nucleotides agree with TRBD2. The CDR3 has 15 amino acids. From germline, CDR1 is GTSNPN and CDR2 SVGIG (reference sequence). V dropped 1 base and J dropped 3; count of bases not matched to a gene: 6. The chain's CDR3 is CAWSGVGRGYNEQFF. The CDR3 DNA is TGTGCCTGGAGTGGCGTGGGGAGGGGCTACAATGAGCAGTTCTTC. The whole variable domain, remainder taken from reference TRBV30 and TRBJ2-1, is SQTIHQWPATLVQPVGSPLSLECTVEGTSNPNLYWYRQAAGRGLQLLFYSVGIGQISSEVPQNLSASRPQDRQFILSSKKLLLSDSGFYLCAWSGVGRGYNEQFFGPGTRLTVL.